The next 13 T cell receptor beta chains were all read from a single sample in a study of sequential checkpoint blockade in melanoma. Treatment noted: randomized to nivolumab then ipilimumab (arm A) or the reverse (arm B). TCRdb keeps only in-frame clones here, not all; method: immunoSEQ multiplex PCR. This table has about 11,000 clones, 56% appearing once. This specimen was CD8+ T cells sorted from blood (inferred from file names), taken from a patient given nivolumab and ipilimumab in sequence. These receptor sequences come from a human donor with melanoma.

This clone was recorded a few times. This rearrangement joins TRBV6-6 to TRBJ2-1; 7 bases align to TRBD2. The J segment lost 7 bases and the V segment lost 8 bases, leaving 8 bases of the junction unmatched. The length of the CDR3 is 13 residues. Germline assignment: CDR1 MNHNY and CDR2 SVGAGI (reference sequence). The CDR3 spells CASGDYLWNEQFF. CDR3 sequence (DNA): TGTGCCAGCGGGGACTACCTCTGGAATGAGCAGTTCTTC.

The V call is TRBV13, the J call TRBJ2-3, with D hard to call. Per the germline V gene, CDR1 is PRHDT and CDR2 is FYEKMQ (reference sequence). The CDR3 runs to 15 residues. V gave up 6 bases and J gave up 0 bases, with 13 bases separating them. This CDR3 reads CASSLRVSSTDTQYF. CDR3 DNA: TGTGCCAGCAGTTTACGGGTTTCTAGCACAGATACGCAGTATTTT.

CDR3 bases: TGTGCCAGCAGCTTAGCGGCAGGGTATGAGCAGTTCTTC. Protein product: CASSLAAGYEQFF. The genes are TRBV7-9 and TRBJ2-1; D might be TRBD1 (5 bases). The V end was cut by 0 bases, the J end by 8 bases, with 8 bases between. Germline V CDR1 and CDR2: SEHNR, FQNEAQ (reference sequence). This CDR3 comprises 13 residues.

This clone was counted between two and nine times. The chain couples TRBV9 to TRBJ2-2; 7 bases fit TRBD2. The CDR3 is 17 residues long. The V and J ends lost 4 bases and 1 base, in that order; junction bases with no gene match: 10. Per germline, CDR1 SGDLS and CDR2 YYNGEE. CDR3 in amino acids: CASSISIREGNTGELFF. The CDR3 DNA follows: TGTGCCAGCAGCATTTCGATTAGGGAGGGGAACACCGGGGAGCTGTTTTTT.

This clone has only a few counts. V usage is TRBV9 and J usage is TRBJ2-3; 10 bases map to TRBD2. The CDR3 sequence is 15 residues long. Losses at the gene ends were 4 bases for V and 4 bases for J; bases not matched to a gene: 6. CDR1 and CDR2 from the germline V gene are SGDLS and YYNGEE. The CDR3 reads CASSPVGLAADTQYF. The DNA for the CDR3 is TGTGCCAGCAGCCCCGTCGGACTAGCGGCAGATACGCAGTATTTT.

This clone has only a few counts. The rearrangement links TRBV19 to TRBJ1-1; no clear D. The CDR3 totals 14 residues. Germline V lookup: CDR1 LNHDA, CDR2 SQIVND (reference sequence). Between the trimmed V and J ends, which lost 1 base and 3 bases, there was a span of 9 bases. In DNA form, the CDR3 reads TGTGCCAGTAGTATAGGAGGGCCCGACACTGAAGCTTTCTTT. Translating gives CASSIGGPDTEAFF. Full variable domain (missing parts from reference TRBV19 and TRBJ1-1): DGGITQSPKYLFRKEGQNVTLSCEQNLNHDAMYWYRQDPGQGLRLIYYSQIVNDFQKGDIAEGYSVSREKKESFPLTVTSAQKNPTAFYLCASSIGGPDTEAFFGQGTRLTVV.

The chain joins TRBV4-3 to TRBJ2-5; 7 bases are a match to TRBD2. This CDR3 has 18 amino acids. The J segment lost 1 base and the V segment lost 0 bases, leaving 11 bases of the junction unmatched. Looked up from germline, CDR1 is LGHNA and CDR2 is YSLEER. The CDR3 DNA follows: TGCGCCAGCAGCCAAGAGGTTCGCGGCGGGAGCATCCAAGAGACCCAGTACTTC. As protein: CASSQEVRGGSIQETQYF.

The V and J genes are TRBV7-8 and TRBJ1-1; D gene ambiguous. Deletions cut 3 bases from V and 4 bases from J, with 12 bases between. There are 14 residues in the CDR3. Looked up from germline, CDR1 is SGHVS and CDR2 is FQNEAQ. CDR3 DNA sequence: TGTGCCAGCAGCTTCTACGCAAAACTCACTGAAGCTTTCTTT. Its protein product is CASSFYAKLTEAFF.

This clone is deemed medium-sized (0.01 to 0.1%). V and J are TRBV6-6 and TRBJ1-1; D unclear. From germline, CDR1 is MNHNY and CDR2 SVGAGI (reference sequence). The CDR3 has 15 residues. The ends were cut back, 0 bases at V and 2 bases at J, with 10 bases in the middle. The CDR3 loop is CASSYSFGGNTEAFF. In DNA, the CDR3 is TGTGCCAGCAGTTACTCCTTTGGAGGCAACACTGAAGCTTTCTTT.

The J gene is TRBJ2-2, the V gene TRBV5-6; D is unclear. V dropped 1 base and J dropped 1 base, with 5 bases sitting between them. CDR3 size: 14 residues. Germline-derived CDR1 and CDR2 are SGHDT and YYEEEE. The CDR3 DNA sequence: TGTGCCAGCAGCTTGTCGGTGAACACCGGGGAGCTGTTTTTT. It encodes CASSLSVNTGELFF.

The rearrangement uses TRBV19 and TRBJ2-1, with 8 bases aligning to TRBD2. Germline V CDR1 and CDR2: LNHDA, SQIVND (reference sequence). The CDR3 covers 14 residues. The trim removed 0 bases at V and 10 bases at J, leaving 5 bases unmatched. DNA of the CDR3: TGTGCCAGTAGTATAGATCGGGGGGGAGGGGAGCAGTTCTTC. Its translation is CASSIDRGGGEQFF.

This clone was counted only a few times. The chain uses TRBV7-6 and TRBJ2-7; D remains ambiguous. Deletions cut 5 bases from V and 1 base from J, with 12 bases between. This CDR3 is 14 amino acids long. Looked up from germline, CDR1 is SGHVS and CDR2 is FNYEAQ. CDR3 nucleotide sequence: TGTGCCAGCAGCCCCCCGTTGGCATCCTACGAGCAGTACTTC. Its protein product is CASSPPLASYEQYF.

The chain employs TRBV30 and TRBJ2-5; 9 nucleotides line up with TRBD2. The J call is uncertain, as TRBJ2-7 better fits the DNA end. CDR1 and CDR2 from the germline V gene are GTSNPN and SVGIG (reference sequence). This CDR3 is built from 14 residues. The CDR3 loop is CAWSLAGPTYEQYF. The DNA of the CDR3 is TGTGCCTGGAGTCTAGCGGGACCTACCTACGAGCAGTACTTC.